Presented here are 2 T cell receptor beta chains from one specimen sequenced in a study of T cells expressing NK-cell markers. TCRdb re-called the 5' RACE reads and catalogs CDR3 proteins one per entry, DNA excluded. Here the sample table reports around 380,000 distinct CDR3 sequences. Material: blood T cells: a sorted CD56 or NKG2C T cell subset, CD4+ or CD8+ T cells, or bulk PBMC T cells (not recorded which). The receptors come from a woman aged 50 to 60 in good health.

The chain has TRBV5-5 and TRBJ2-7. This CDR3 spans 15 amino acids. The V gene's germline CDR1 is SGHKS and CDR2 YYEKEE (reference sequence). The CDR3 is CASSFELGLGNEQYF.

V is TRBV7-8 and J is TRBJ2-1; lacking DNA, the TRBD2 call made by TCRdb goes unchecked. Germline values: CDR1 SGHVS, CDR2 FQNEAQ. This CDR3 has 19 amino acids. CDR3 in amino acids: CASSPNLVLATNSYNEQFF.